This entry lists 5 T cell receptor beta chains sequenced from one sample in a study of response to subunit inactivated influenza vaccine. TCRdb passed the RT-PCR reads through MiXCR, listing each CDR3 protein once. Of about 580,000 distinct CDR3 sequences detected, 14% appear once; the ten largest clones hold 8.5% to 14%. The source was PBMCs from blood, collected 11 to 12 days after vaccination. The receptors derive from a man between 45 and 60 years old who received an inactivated influenza vaccine.

This clonotype was seen more than once but under ten times. The chain employs TRBV12-3 or TRBV12-4 and TRBJ2-2, with D possibly matching TRBD1 (6 bases). The CDR3 loop spans 15 amino acids. Trimming cost V 6 bases and J 4 bases, with 15 bases left between them. The CDR3 DNA is TGTGCCAGCAGGACAAAATGGGGGCCCACCGGGGAGCTGTTTTTT. This translates into CASRTKWGPTGELFF.

This clonotype was observed a handful of times. The chain carries TRBV28 and TRBJ2-7; 8 bases line up with TRBD2. Germline lookup yields CDR1 MDHEN and CDR2 SYDVKM. The J segment lost 3 bases and the V segment lost 6 bases, leaving 16 bases of the junction unmatched. CDR3 length: 17 residues. This chain's CDR3 is CASSTPAPGTSFYEQYF. DNA for the CDR3: TGTGCCAGCAGCACCCCCGCTCCCGGGACTAGTTTCTACGAGCAGTACTTC.

In this sample, this clonotype turned up once. Here the CDR3 reads CASSYKELYEQYF. CDR3 DNA: TGTGCCAGCAGTTACAAGGAACTCTACGAGCAGTACTTC. The J gene is TRBJ2-7, the V gene TRBV6-6, with D uncertain. The CDR3 consists of 13 residues. Germline CDR1 is MNHNY and CDR2 is SVGAGI (reference sequence). V was shortened by 2 bases and J by 3 bases, with 8 bases between the two germline ends.

V and J are TRBV10-3 and TRBJ2-7, with 8 bases that match TRBD2. V trimming: 2 bases; J trimming: 5 bases; junction bases outside the gene matches: 2. Germline V lookup: CDR1 ENHRY, CDR2 SYGVKD. This CDR3 is 13 amino acids long. This CDR3 is CAISEVLADEQYF. CDR3 nucleotides: TGTGCCATCAGTGAGGTACTAGCGGACGAGCAGTACTTC.

The V call is TRBV29-1, the J call TRBJ2-3; 10 nucleotides align to TRBD1. With V trimmed by 5 bases and J by 3 bases, 5 bases remained unmatched. Germline-derived CDR1 and CDR2 are SQVTM and ANQGSEA. The CDR3 covers 14 residues. The CDR3 region has the DNA TGCAGCGTTCAACGGGACAGGGGTACAGATACGCAGTATTTT. Translating gives CSVQRDRGTDTQYF.